Listed here is a single T cell receptor (beta chain). What it binds is not known. The data derive from a study of blood T cells in healthy people across ages. Together with a sample-barcoded 5' primer, a J-beta primer mix was included in a second PCR lasting about 7 to 11 cycles. TCRdb reanalysed the 5' RACE reads using MiXCR and keeps one entry per CDR3 protein. Altogether approximately 1,000,000 distinct CDR3 sequences are present, under 40% being singletons, with the ten largest covering less than 15%. Study-wide results and caveats: Significant beta diversity loss was already apparent by age approximately 38, declining roughly linearly. The authors considered diversity estimates from one million T cells to be underestimates.

The TCR was taken from a man between 18 and 35 years old in good health. Sequencing used blood.

The CDR3 DNA follows: TGTGCCAGCCTTTCGACAGAGACGAGAGCTAACTATGGCTACACCTTC. Its protein is CASLSTETRANYGYTF. This chain uses TRBV6-6 with TRBJ1-2, with a weak D call TRBD1 (5 bases). The V gene's germline CDR1 is MNHNY and CDR2 SVGAGI (reference sequence). V was trimmed by 8 bases and J by 0 bases, leaving 19 bases between them. The CDR3 extends over 16 amino acids.